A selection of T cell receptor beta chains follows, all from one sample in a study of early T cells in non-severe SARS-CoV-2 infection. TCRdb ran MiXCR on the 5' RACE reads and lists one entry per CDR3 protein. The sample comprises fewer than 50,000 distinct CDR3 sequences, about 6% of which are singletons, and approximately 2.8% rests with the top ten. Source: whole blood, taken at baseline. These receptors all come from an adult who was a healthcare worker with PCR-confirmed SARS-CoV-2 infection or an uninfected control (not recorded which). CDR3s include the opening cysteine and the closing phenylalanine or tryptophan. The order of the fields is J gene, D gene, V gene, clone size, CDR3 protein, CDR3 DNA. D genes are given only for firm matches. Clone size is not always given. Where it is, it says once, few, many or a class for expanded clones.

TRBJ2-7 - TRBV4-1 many CASSQAPGDYEQYF TGCGCCAGCAGCCAAGCACCGGGCGACTACGAGCAGTACTTC
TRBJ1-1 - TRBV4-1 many CAKRQNLEAFF TGCGCCAAAAGACAGAACCTTGAAGCTTTCTTT
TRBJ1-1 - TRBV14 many CASSQQGWWNTEAFF TGTGCCAGCAGCCAACAGGGTTGGTGGAACACTGAAGCTTTCTTT
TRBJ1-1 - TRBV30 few CAWSRSNTEAFF TGTGCCTGGAGTAGGTCGAACACTGAAGCTTTCTTT
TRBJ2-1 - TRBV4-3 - CASSPSGRSGGDEQFF TGCGCCAGCAGCCCAAGTGGGCGCAGTGGAGGGGATGAGCAGTTCTTC
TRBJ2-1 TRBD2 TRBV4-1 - CASSQALAGELYNEQFF TGCGCCAGCAGCCAGGCTTTAGCGGGGGAACTCTACAATGAGCAGTTCTTC
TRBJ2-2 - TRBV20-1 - CSARLTGELFF TGCAGTGCTAGGCTCACCGGGGAGCTGTTTTTT
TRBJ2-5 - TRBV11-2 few CASSFTPLLQETQYF TGTGCCAGCAGCTTTACCCCATTACTCCAAGAGACCCAGTACTTC
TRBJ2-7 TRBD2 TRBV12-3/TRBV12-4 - CASTSSGGADEQYF TGTGCCAGCACTTCGAGCGGGGGGGCCGACGAGCAGTACTTC
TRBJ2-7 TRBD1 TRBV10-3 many CATRDRGYEQYF TGTGCCACCAGGGACAGGGGTTACGAGCAGTACTTC
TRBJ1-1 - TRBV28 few CASSFQGAEAFF TGTGCCAGCAGTTTCCAGGGCGCTGAAGCTTTCTTT
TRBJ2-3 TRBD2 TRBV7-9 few CASSLGLADTDTQYF TGTGCCAGCAGCTTAGGCCTAGCGGACACAGATACGCAGTATTTT
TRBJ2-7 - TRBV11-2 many CASSPRVLGPYEQYF TGTGCCAGCAGCCCCCGGGTCCTGGGCCCCTACGAGCAGTACTTC
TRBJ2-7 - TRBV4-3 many CASSQERAGVGYEQYF TGCGCCAGCAGCCAAGAACGGGCAGGGGTAGGCTACGAGCAGTACTTC
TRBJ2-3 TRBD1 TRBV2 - CASKGSGTGTDTQYF TGTGCCAGCAAGGGTTCGGGGACAGGCACAGATACGCAGTATTTT
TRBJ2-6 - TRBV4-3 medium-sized CASSQDHSSGANVLTF TGCGCCAGCAGCCAAGATCACAGCTCTGGGGCCAACGTCCTGACTTTC
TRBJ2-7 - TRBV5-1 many CASSLGGLPTYEQYF TGCGCCAGCAGCTTGGGGGGACTCCCGACCTACGAGCAGTACTTC
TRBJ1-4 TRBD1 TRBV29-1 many CSVARGRGEKLFF TGCAGCGTTGCCAGGGGGCGCGGTGAAAAACTGTTTTTT
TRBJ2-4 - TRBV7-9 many CASSLGGAKNIQYF TGTGCCAGCAGCTTAGGGGGAGCCAAAAACATTCAGTACTTC
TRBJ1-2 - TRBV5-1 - CASSLTVGGAQGYTF TGCGCCAGCAGCTTAACCGTCGGCGGGGCCCAGGGCTACACCTTC
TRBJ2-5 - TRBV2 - CASSAGKAQYF TGTGCCAGCAGCGCCGGGAAAGCCCAGTACTTC
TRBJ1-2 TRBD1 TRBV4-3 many CASSPQTGELYGYTF TGCGCCAGCAGCCCCCAAACAGGGGAACTCTATGGCTACACCTTC
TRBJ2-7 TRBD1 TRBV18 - CASSPRFDRGTGEQYF TGTGCCAGCTCACCGAGGTTCGACAGGGGGACGGGCGAGCAGTACTTC
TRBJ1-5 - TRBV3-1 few CASSQLTDSNQPQHF TGTGCCAGCAGCCAATTGACGGATAGCAATCAGCCCCAGCATTTT
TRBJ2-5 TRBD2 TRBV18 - CASSQSTSGAETQYF TGTGCCAGCTCACAATCGACTAGCGGGGCGGAGACCCAGTACTTC
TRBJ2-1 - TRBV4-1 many CASSSIMGNEQFF TGCGCCAGCAGCTCGATAATGGGCAATGAGCAGTTCTTC
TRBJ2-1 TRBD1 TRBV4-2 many CASSQEQGSNNEQFF TGTGCCAGCAGCCAAGAACAGGGGTCGAACAATGAGCAGTTCTTC
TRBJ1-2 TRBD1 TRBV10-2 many CASTQGRDYGYTF TGCGCCAGTACACAGGGGAGGGACTATGGCTACACCTTC
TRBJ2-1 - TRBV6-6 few CASSPMDREQFF TGTGCCAGCAGCCCCATGGACAGAGAGCAGTTCTTC
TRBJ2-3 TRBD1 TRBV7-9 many CASSFGQGEGDTQYF TGTGCCAGCAGCTTCGGACAGGGCGAAGGAGATACGCAGTATTTT
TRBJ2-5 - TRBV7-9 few CASSLGRVSETQYF TGTGCCAGCAGCTTAGGCAGGGTGTCCGAGACCCAGTACTTC
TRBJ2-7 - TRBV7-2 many CASSLENAYEQYF TGTGCCAGCAGCTTGGAAAACGCCTACGAGCAGTACTTC
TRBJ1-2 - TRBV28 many CASSLGNGYTF TGTGCCAGCAGTTTGGGGAACGGCTACACCTTC
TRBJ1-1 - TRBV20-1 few CSARRGSPNTEAFF TGCAGTGCTAGGCGAGGGAGTCCAAACACTGAAGCTTTCTTT
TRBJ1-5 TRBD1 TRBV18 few CASSPGRGPVQPQHF TGTGCCAGCTCACCAGGGAGGGGGCCGGTTCAGCCCCAGCATTTT
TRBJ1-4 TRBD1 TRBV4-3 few CASSQEPGQVKRMEKLFF TGCGCCAGCAGCCAAGAACCGGGACAGGTCAAGCGTATGGAAAAACTGTTTTTT
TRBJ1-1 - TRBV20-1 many CSARVPGNTEAFF TGCAGTGCTAGAGTACCGGGGAACACTGAAGCTTTCTTT
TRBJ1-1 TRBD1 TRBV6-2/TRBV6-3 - CASRPQGTLNTEAFF TGTGCCAGCAGACCACAGGGGACCTTGAACACTGAAGCTTTCTTT
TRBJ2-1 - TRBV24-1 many CATSDSRREGYNEQFF TGTGCCACCAGTGATTCGAGGAGGGAAGGCTACAATGAGCAGTTCTTC
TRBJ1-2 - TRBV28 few CASSLSRGGYGYTF TGTGCCAGCAGTTTGTCACGAGGCGGCTATGGCTACACCTTC
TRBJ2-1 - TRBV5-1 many CASSLVVHNEQFF TGCGCCAGCAGCTTGGTGGTCCACAATGAGCAGTTCTTC
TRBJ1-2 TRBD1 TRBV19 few CASSIRQGYSNYGYTF TGTGCCAGTAGTATTCGACAGGGTTATTCCAACTATGGCTACACCTTC
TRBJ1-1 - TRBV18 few CASSPQMRAMNTEAFF TGTGCCAGCTCACCCCAAATGAGGGCCATGAACACTGAAGCTTTCTTT
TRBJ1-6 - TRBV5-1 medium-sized CASSLLQGDSPLHF TGCGCCAGCAGCTTACTACAGGGTGATTCACCCCTCCACTTT
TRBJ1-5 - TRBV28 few CASSSSAYTNQPQHF -
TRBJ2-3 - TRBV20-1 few CSANIERTGRFGDTQYF TGCAGTGCTAACATAGAAAGAACAGGACGATTCGGGGATACGCAGTATTTT
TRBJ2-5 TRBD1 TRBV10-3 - CAISDRGKETQYF TGTGCCATCAGTGACAGGGGGAAAGAGACCCAGTACTTC
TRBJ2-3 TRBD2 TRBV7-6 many CASSSPWTRGVTDTQYF TGTGCCAGCAGCTCACCATGGACTCGGGGGGTCACAGATACGCAGTATTTT